This T cell receptor beta chain was captured by sequencing in a study of blood T cell repertoires in COVID-19. Study as a whole: Samples taken during acute and convalescent COVID-19 were collected in the United States, Italy and Spain. T cells, B-cell-depleted T cells, or PBMCs provided the cDNA or gDNA that served as material.

In the original processing: Estimated nucleated cell counts came from reference gene primer amplification. The data were produced by immunoSEQ multiplex PCR, yet TCRdb's version contains in-frame clones alone and is incomplete. V and J calls and clone size are as listed in that table; D and trimming were resolved from the DNA. The sample consists of approximately 130,000 clones, around three quarters of them appearing once. The sequence derives from a woman in her seventies with acute or convalescent COVID-19. The sample comprised peripheral blood.

CDR3 region: CASSAGTGNEKLFF. The CDR3 DNA reads TGTGCCAGCAGCGCCGGGACAGGGAATGAAAAACTGTTTTTT. This chain joins TRBV9 and TRBJ1-4; 9 nucleotides align to TRBD1. The length of the CDR3 is 14 residues. Germline V gene lookup returns CDR1 SGDLS and CDR2 YYNGEE. Unmatched junction bases numbered 2, after V lost 3 bases and J lost 5 bases.